This record looks at one TCR beta chain sequence and its context. The antigen remains undetermined. The junction departs from germline at one end; a sequencing error may be responsible. The data were taken from a study of T cell responses to AZD1222 COVID-19 vaccine. The wider study: Analyses pooled second doses at about 4 or about 12 weeks.

Notes on the study in general: Distributed over spike, vaccine-associated CD4 TCRs predominated at 160-218 and 743-854.

The CDR3 sequence is 14 residues long. Germline V gene lookup returns CDR1 SGHTA and CDR2 FQGTGA. Here immunoSEQ multiplex PCR was the method, and the copy in TCRdb shows in-frame clones only, minus some. Of about 140,000 clones listed, 75% to 90% are singletons. This TCR was recovered from an adult in good health. The rearrangement uses TRBV7-3 and TRBJ2-1, with D perhaps TRBD1 (5 bases). This material consisted of peripheral blood, taken on day 0 of AZD1222 vaccination. The CDR3 DNA reads as TGTGCCAGCAGCTCCCAGGGCCTCTACAGTGAGCAGTTCTTC. It specifies CASSSQGLYSEQFF.